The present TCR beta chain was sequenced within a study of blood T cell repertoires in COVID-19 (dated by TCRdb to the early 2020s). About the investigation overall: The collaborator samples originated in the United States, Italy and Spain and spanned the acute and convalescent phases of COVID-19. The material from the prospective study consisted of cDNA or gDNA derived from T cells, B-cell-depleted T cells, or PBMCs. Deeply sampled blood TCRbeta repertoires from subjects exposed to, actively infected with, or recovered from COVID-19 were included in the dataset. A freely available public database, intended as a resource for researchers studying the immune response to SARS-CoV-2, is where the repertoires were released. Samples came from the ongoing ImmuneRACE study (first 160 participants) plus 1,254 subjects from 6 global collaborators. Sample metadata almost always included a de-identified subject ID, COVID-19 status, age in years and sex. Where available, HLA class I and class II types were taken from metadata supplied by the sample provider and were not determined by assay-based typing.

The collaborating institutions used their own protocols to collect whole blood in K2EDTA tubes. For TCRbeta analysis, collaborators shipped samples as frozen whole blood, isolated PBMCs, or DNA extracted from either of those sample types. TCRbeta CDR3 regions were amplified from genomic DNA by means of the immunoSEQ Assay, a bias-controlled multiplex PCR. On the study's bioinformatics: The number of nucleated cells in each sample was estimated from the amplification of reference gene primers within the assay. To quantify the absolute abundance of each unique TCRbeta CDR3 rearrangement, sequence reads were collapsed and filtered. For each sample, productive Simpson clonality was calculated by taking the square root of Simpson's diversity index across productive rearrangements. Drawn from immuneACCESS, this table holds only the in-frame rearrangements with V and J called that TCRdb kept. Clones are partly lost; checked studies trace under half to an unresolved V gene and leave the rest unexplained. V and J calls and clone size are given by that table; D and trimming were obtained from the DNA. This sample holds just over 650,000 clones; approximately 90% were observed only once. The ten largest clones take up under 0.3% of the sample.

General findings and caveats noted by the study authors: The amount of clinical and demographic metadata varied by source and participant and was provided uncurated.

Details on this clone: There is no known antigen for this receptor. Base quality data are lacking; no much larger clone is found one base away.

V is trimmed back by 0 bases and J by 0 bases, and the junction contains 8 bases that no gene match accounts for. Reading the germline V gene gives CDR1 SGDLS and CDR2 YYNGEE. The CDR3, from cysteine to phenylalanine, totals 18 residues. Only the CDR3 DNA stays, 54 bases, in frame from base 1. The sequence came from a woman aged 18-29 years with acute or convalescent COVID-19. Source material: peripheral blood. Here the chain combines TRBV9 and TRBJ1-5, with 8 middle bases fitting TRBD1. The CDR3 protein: CASSVVPGGRISNQPQHF. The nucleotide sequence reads TGTGCCAGCAGCGTAGTTCCAGGGGGCAGGATTAGCAATCAGCCCCAGCATTTT.